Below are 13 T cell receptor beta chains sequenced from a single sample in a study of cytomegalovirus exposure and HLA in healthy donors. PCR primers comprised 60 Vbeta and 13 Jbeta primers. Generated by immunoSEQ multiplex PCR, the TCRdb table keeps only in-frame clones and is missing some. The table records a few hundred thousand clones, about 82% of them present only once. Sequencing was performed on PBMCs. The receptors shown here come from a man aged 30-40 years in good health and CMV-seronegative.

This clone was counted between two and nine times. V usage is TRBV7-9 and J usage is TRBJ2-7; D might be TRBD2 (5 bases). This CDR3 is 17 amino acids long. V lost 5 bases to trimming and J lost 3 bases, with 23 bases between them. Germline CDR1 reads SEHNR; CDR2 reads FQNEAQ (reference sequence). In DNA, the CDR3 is TGTGCCAGCAGCCAACACCCGACGGCGGGTATTAACTACGAGCAGTACTTC. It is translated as CASSQHPTAGINYEQYF.

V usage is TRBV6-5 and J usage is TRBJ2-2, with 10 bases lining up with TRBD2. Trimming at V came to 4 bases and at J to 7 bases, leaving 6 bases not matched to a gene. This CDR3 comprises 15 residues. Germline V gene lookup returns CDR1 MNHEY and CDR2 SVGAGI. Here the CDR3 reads CASSSPAGGIGELFF. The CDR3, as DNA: TGTGCCAGCAGTTCCCCAGCGGGGGGGATCGGGGAGCTGTTTTTT.

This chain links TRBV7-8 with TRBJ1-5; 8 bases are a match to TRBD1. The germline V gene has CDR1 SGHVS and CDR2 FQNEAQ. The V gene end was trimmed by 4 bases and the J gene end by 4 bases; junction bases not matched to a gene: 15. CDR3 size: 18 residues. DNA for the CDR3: TGTGCCAGCAGCTCAATCAGTAATAGACAGGGGTCTAATCAGCCCCAGCATTTT. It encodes CASSSISNRQGSNQPQHF.

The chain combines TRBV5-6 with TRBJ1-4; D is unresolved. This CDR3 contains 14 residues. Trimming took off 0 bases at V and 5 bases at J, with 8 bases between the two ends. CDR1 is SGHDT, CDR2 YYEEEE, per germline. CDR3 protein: CASSLALLNEKLFF. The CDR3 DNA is TGTGCCAGCAGCTTGGCGCTACTAAATGAAAAACTGTTTTTT.

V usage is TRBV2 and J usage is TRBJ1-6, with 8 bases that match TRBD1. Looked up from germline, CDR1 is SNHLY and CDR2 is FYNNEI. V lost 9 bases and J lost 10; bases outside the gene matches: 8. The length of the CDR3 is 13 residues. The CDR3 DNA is TGTGCCAGGAGGGGACAGGTAGAATCACCCCTCCACTTT. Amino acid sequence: CARRGQVESPLHF.

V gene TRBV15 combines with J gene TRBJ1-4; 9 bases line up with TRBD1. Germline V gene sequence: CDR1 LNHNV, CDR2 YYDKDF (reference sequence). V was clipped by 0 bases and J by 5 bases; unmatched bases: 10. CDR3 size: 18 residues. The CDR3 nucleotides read TGTGCCACCAGCAGAGATCTTACTCAACAGGGGGCGAATGAAAAACTGTTTTTT. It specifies CATSRDLTQQGANEKLFF.

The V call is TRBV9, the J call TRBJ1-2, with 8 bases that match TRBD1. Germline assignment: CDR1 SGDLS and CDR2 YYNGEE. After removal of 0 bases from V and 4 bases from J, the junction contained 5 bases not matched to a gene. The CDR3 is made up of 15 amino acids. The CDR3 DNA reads TGTGCCAGCAGCGTAGAATCAGGGGGCATCTATGGCTACACCTTC. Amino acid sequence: CASSVESGGIYGYTF.

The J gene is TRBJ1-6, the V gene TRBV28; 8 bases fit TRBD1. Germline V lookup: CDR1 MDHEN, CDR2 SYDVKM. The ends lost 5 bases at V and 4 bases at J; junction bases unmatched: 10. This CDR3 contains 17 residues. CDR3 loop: CASSVRTGITYNSPLHF. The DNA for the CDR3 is TGTGCCAGCAGTGTCCGGACAGGGATTACTTATAATTCACCCCTCCACTTT.

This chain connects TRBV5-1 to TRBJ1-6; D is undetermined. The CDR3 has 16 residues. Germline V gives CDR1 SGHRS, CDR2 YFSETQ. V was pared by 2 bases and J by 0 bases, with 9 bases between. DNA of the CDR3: TGCGCCAGCAGCTTCGGAGTGAGCTCCTATAATTCACCCCTCCACTTT. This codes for CASSFGVSSYNSPLHF.

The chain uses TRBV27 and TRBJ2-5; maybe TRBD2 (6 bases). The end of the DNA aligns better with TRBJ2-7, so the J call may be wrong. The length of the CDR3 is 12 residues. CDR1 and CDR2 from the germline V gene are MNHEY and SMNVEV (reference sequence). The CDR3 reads CASSGAGYEQYF. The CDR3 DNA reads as TGTGCCAGCAGTGGGGCGGGGTACGAGCAGTACTTC.

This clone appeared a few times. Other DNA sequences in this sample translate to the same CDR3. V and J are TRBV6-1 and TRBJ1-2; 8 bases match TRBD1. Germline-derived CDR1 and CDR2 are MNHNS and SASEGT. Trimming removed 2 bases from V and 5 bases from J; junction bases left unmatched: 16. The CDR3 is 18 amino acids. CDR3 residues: CASSEFEGQVPQRYGYTF. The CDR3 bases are TGTGCCAGCAGTGAATTTGAGGGACAGGTTCCTCAGCGGTATGGCTACACCTTC.

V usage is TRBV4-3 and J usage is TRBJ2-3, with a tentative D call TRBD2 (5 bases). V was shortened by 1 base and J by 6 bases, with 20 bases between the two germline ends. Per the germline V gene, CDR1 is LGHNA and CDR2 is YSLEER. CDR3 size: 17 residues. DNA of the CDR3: TGCGCCAGCAGCCAAGTGGTAACGGGGATCTTAGTGGATACGCAGTATTTT. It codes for CASSQVVTGILVDTQYF.

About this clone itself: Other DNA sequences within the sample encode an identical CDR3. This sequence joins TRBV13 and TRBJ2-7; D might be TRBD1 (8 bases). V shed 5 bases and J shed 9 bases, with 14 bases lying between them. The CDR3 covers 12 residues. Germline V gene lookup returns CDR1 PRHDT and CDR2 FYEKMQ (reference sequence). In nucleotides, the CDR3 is TGTGCCAGCAGCGGGGGGGACAGGCGGCAGTACTTC. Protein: CASSGGDRRQYF.